This T cell receptor (beta chain) derives from a study of molecular identifiers for immune sequencing clone quantification. Sorted naive CD8 T cells were those defined as CD8+CD4-CCR7+CD45RA+. Study-wide findings and caveats: Detecting spiked Jurkat TCR RNA from one cell among roughly 900,000 naive cells was reportedly possible.

This clonotype was detected a few times. The antigen is undetermined. Both previously described methods and listed TCR primers were employed to make bulk TCR libraries. Using its own MiXCR run on the PCR reads, TCRdb lists one record per CDR3 protein. Of some 590,000 distinct CDR3 sequences listed, less than 30% were seen once; the top ten hold about 0.8%. There are 15 residues in the CDR3. The V gene lost 0 bases and the J gene lost 2 bases, with 8 bases spanning the gap. CDR1 WSHSY and CDR2 SAAADI come from the germline V gene. The clonotype was recovered from a human donor in good health. Some libraries in this study had Jurkat cell RNA spiked in. Sequenced sample: naive CD8+ T cells from blood, with Jurkat cell RNA spiked in. Subset defined: FACS-sorted CD8+CD4-CCR7+CD45RA+ naive T cells. The chain joins TRBV10-2 to TRBJ1-5; D remains ambiguous. The DNA of the CDR3 is TGCGCCAGCAGTGAGTCCATGTGGGGCAATCAGCCCCAGCATTTT. Protein sequence: CASSESMWGNQPQHF.